This T cell receptor (beta chain) was sequenced in a study of blood T cell repertoires in COVID-19. Looking at the study overall: PBMCs, B-cell-depleted T cells, or T cells were the source of the cDNA or gDNA that made up the material.

In the authors' workflow: By means of reference gene primer amplification, nucleated cell counts were estimated. Produced via immunoSEQ multiplex PCR; TCRdb's table is partial and in-frame only. The V and J calls and the clone size are those of that table, but D and trimming were determined from the DNA. The sample holds more than 200,000 clones, more than 65% seen once. The CDR3 covers 17 residues. The sample was peripheral blood. The V call is TRBV21-1, the J call TRBJ2-1; the table's D call, TRBD2, has no DNA check behind it. TRBV21-1 is noted as a pseudogene. This TCR was sampled from a woman older than 75 with acute or convalescent COVID-19. CDR3 sequence (DNA): TGTGCCAACACCGAGTTACCTGGGGGAGGGCCCTACAATGAGCAGTTCTTC. It translates to CANTELPGGGPYNEQFF.